The 21 T cell receptor beta chains reported below all come from one sample, sequenced in a study of metastatic and nonmetastatic thyroid tumors. All patients reached thyroid surgery having received no treatment beforehand. TCRdb re-analyzed the PCR reads using MiXCR. Of tens of thousands of clones in the sample, more than 20% were seen once. Sequenced input: blood. These receptors were taken from a female donor with papillary thyroid cancer or a benign thyroid nodule (not recorded which). Some clones in this sample may be carry-over from other donors' samples.

This clone was seen only a few times. One junction end does not reproduce the germline sequence, and a read error may be involved. The V and J genes are TRBV27 and TRBJ1-1; D may be TRBD1 (5 bases). The CDR3 loop spans 15 amino acids. The germline V gene encodes CDR1 MNHEY and CDR2 SMNVEV (reference sequence). The CDR3 sequence: CASSARAPLNTEAFF. The CDR3 DNA follows: TGTGCCAGCAGTGCCAGGGCCCCCCTGAACACCGAAGCTTTCTTT.

This clone was seen a handful of times. V usage is TRBV12-3 or TRBV12-4 and J usage is TRBJ1-2; D gene uncertain. The CDR3 loop spans 15 amino acids. With 4 bases removed from V and 1 base from J, the gap between germline ends came to 13 bases. DNA of the CDR3: TGTGCCAGCAGTTCGAATCCGGGAAATAACTATGGCTACACCTTC. This translates into CASSSNPGNNYGYTF.

In this sample, this clone turned up many times. In nucleotides, the CDR3 is TGTGCCACCAGTGAGACCGGGACTAGCGGGTCCAGCTCCTACAATGAGCAGTTCTTC. Residues: CATSETGTSGSSSYNEQFF. This rearrangement joins TRBV24-1 to TRBJ2-1, with 12 bases lining up with TRBD2. With 4 bases clipped from V and 0 bases from J, the junction kept 9 bases outside the gene matches. This CDR3 region has 19 residues. Per germline, CDR1 KGHDR and CDR2 SFDVKD.

The J gene is TRBJ1-6, the V gene TRBV4-2, with unresolved D. The CDR3 is 13 amino acids. V lost 6 bases and J 10 bases, leaving 13 bases between the germline ends. CDR1 and CDR2 (germline): LGHNA, YNFKEQ. The CDR3 DNA is TGTGCCAGCAGTTCCGAGGTGGGATCACCCCTCCACTTT. Its protein is CASSSEVGSPLHF.

This clone was picked up many times. V and J are TRBV6-6 and TRBJ2-1; 8 bases match TRBD2. V trimming: 3 bases; J trimming: 6 bases; junction bases outside the gene matches: 4. The CDR3 runs 14 residues. Germline CDR1 and CDR2: MNHNY and SVGAGI (reference sequence). The CDR3 sequence is CASSYGLALNEQFF. Here the CDR3 DNA reads TGTGCCAGCAGTTATGGACTAGCCCTCAATGAGCAGTTCTTC.

This clone was seen a few times. The chain joins TRBV6-1 to TRBJ1-3; D uncertain. This CDR3 has 13 amino acids. Per the germline V gene, CDR1 is MNHNS and CDR2 is SASEGT. V was shortened by 6 bases and J by 1 base, with 7 bases between the two germline ends. Here the CDR3 DNA reads TGTGCCAGCAGGTTTCAGTCTGGAAACACCATATATTTT. Its protein product is CASRFQSGNTIYF.

This clone was observed at least ten times. The V gene is TRBV20-1, the J gene TRBJ2-1, with TRBD1 matching 9 bases. Germline assignment: CDR1 DFQATT and CDR2 SNEGSKA (reference sequence). This CDR3 is 14 amino acids long. The V and J ends lost 1 base and 6 bases, in that order; junction bases with no gene match: 4. CDR3 in amino acids: CSARGQTGGNEQFF. The CDR3 DNA reads TGCAGTGCTAGAGGTCAGACAGGGGGCAATGAGCAGTTCTTC.

This clone was seen ten or more times. The J gene is TRBJ2-1, the V gene TRBV9; TRBD1 matches at 8 bases. There are 13 residues in the CDR3. The trim removed 4 bases at V and 7 bases at J, leaving 4 bases unmatched. The germline V gene has CDR1 SGDLS and CDR2 YYNGEE. CDR3 bases: TGTGCCAGCAGCCTGGGACAGGTTAATGAGCAGTTCTTC. This codes for CASSLGQVNEQFF.

Of note for this clone: Other DNA sequences in this sample translate to the same CDR3. This chain links TRBV7-2 with TRBJ2-7, with 7 bases that match TRBD2. Germline CDR1 SGHTA, CDR2 FQGNSA. Unmatched junction bases numbered 5, after V lost 6 bases and J lost 0 bases. The CDR3 loop spans 14 amino acids. The CDR3 region has the DNA TGTGCCAGCAGACCTAGCGGTGGCTCCTACGAGCAGTACTTC. Its translation is CASRPSGGSYEQYF. The variable domain in full, completed from reference TRBV7-2 and TRBJ2-7, reads GAGVSQSPSNKVTEKGKDVELRCDPISGHTALYWYRQSLGQGLEFLIYFQGNSAPDKSGLPSDRFSAERTGGSVSTLTIQRTQQEDSAVYLCASRPSGGSYEQYFGPGTRLTVT.

Turning to this clone: Because the CDR3 is missing its conserved closing phenylalanine or tryptophan, this is likely a read error. CDR3 DNA sequence: TGCAGTGCTAGAGACGGATCGGGAGGGCATTACAATGAGCAGTTCCTC. Translating it yields CSARDGSGGHYNEQFL. The chain is built from TRBV20-1 and TRBJ2-1, with TRBD2 identical over 8 bases. Trimming removed 0 bases from V and 4 bases from J; junction bases left unmatched: 8. Germline values: CDR1 DFQATT, CDR2 SNEGSKA (reference sequence). The CDR3 covers 16 residues.

This clone was recorded many times. The CDR3 loop is CASSVVLGGEQYF. The CDR3 coding sequence is TGTGCCAGCAGCGTAGTGCTCGGGGGCGAGCAGTACTTC. The genes are TRBV9 and TRBJ2-7; tentatively, D is TRBD2 (6 bases). Trimming took 0 bases from V and 6 from J, leaving 10 bases between them. The germline gives CDR1 SGDLS, CDR2 YYNGEE. The CDR3 contains 13 residues.

This clone was counted ten times or more. The chain carries TRBV18 and TRBJ2-2, with 7 bases identical to TRBD1. This CDR3 spans 16 amino acids. Germline V gives CDR1 KGHSH, CDR2 LQKENI. V gave up 4 bases and J gave up 5 bases; unmatched junction bases: 10. As DNA, the CDR3 is TGTGCCAGCTCACATCCGGGACAGCCTACTACCGGGGAGCTGTTTTTT. It is translated as CASSHPGQPTTGELFF. Full variable domain (outside the CDR3, taken from reference TRBV18 and TRBJ2-2): NAGVMQNPRHLVRRRGQEARLRCSPMKGHSHVYWYRQLPEEGLKFMVYLQKENIIDESGMPKERFSAEFPKEGPSILRIQQVVRGDSAAYFCASSHPGQPTTGELFFGEGSRLTVL.

In this sample, this clone turned up many times. V and J are TRBV7-3 and TRBJ2-3, with D uncertain. CDR3 length: 14 residues. V was cut by 1 base and J by 2 bases, with 7 bases left in between. Germline V lookup: CDR1 SGHTA, CDR2 FQGTGA. The CDR3 DNA reads TGTGCCAGCAGCTTAATATCTGCCACAGATACGCAGTATTTT. This translates into CASSLISATDTQYF.

This clone was seen only a few times. V usage is TRBV6-1 and J usage is TRBJ2-2, with D maybe TRBD1 (6 bases). The V and J ends lost 6 bases and 1 base respectively, with 9 bases between them. This CDR3 is 14 amino acids long. Germline V gene data show CDR1 as MNHNS and CDR2 as SASEGT. Here the CDR3 reads CASRKGQNTGELFF. As DNA, the CDR3 is TGTGCCAGCAGGAAGGGACAGAACACCGGGGAGCTGTTTTTT.

This clone was recorded many times. CDR3 in DNA: TGTGCCAGCAGCTTCGGCCACGAGCAGTACTTC. Translation gives CASSFGHEQYF. This chain connects TRBV7-9 to TRBJ2-7; D not resolved. Germline V lookup: CDR1 SEHNR, CDR2 FQNEAQ (reference sequence). This CDR3 spans 11 amino acids. The V and J ends lost 3 bases and 5 bases respectively, with 5 bases between them.

This clone was recorded at least ten times. The chain employs TRBV5-1 and TRBJ1-2; a weak D match, TRBD1 (5 bases). Germline CDR1 and CDR2: SGHRS and YFSETQ. This CDR3 contains 13 residues. V dropped 5 bases and J dropped 4 bases, with 12 bases sitting between them. CDR3 sequence (DNA): TGCGCCAGCAGTTCAGGGTATAGCTATGGCTACACCTTC. It translates to CASSSGYSYGYTF. Looking up the rest from reference TRBV5-1 and TRBJ1-2 gives the full variable domain: KAGVTQTPRYLIKTRGQQVTLSCSPISGHRSVSWYQQTPGQGLQFLFEYFSETQRNKGNFPGRFSGRQFSNSRSEMNVSTLELGDSALYLCASSSGYSYGYTFGSGTRLTVV.

This clone occurred a few times. This rearrangement joins TRBV6-5 to TRBJ1-2, with D maybe TRBD1 (5 bases). V lost 0 bases and J 2 bases, leaving 13 bases between the germline ends. This CDR3 contains 16 residues. Germline CDR1 reads MNHEY; CDR2 reads SVGAGI. The CDR3 region is CASSYSWGLTNYGYTF. CDR3 coding DNA: TGTGCCAGCAGTTACTCGTGGGGACTTACGAACTATGGCTACACCTTC.

There are many counts of this clone. CDR3 sequence: CASSYSHIYTDTQYF. The DNA of the CDR3 is TGTGCCAGCAGTTACTCCCACATCTACACAGATACGCAGTATTTT. The chain is built from TRBV6-5 and TRBJ2-3, with unresolved D. Trimming pared 0 bases from V and 2 bases from J, leaving 9 bases between. The CDR3 sequence is 15 residues long. In germline, CDR1 is MNHEY, CDR2 SVGAGI.

Many counts were recorded for this clone. Other nucleotide sequences from this sample produce the same CDR3. CDR3 nucleotide sequence: TGCAGTGTCGCGCCGCTAGGGGGAGGGGAGACCCAGTACTTC. Translated: CSVAPLGGGETQYF. J is TRBJ2-5 and V is TRBV20-1; D perhaps matches TRBD2 (7 bases). CDR3 length: 14 residues. Germline V CDR1 and CDR2: DFQATT, SNEGSKA (reference sequence). V shed 7 bases and J shed 5 bases, with 20 bases lying between them.

There are many counts of this clone. The V call is TRBV2, the J call TRBJ2-2, with TRBD1 matching 7 bases. The CDR3 has 13 amino acids. Germline lookup yields CDR1 SNHLY and CDR2 FYNNEI. J lost 5 bases, V lost 6 bases, and 3 bases had no gene match. This chain's CDR3 is CASSRQGTGELFF. The CDR3 DNA follows: TGTGCCAGCAGCAGACAGGGAACCGGGGAGCTGTTTTTT.

V and J are TRBV7-2 and TRBJ2-2, with D maybe TRBD2 (5 bases). The CDR3 has 14 residues. The ends were cut back, 2 bases at V and 6 bases at J, with 10 bases in the middle. Germline assignment: CDR1 SGHTA and CDR2 FQGNSA. The CDR3 DNA reads TGTGCCAGCAGCTTACCCGCCGGGGCCGGGGAGCTGTTTTTT. This encodes CASSLPAGAGELFF.